The 30 T cell receptor beta chains given below trace back to one sample, sequenced in a study of T cell clusters in autoimmune cytopenias. One tube held mixed TRB-A and TRB-B primer pools for touch-down PCR. TCRdb re-analyzed the multiplex PCR reads; it lists each CDR3 protein once, without DNA. The sample's table shows several thousand distinct CDR3 sequences. TRB was amplified from roughly 250 ng of peripheral blood genomic DNA per sample. Sequenced input: peripheral blood. The source of these receptors is a human donor with an autoimmune cytopenia or autoimmune hepatitis (not recorded which).

The V call is TRBV27, the J call TRBJ1-2; no DNA is available, so the TRBD1 call from TCRdb remains unchecked. The germline CDR1 and CDR2 sequences are MNHEY and SMNVEV (reference sequence). This CDR3 has 15 amino acids. CDR3 residues: CASRPLTGLLYGYTF.

The J gene is TRBJ1-5, the V gene TRBV15; TCRdb calls TRBD1, which cannot be checked without DNA. This CDR3 spans 15 amino acids. CDR1 is LNHNV, CDR2 YYDKDF, per germline (reference sequence). This CDR3 reads CATSFRPGSNQPQHF.

The rearrangement uses TRBV30 and TRBJ1-6. Germline values: CDR1 GTSNPN, CDR2 SVGIG (reference sequence). The CDR3 runs 13 residues. This chain's CDR3 is CAWSPAGNSPLHF.

The chain recombines TRBV6-5 with TRBJ1-4; absent DNA, TCRdb's TRBD1 call cannot be checked. Germline CDR1 reads MNHEY; CDR2 reads SVGAGI. This CDR3 is built from 18 residues. CDR3: CASSYLSGQVATNEKLFF.

The CDR3 region is CAWSETPETQYF. The chain is built from TRBV30 and TRBJ2-5. In germline, CDR1 is GTSNPN, CDR2 SVGIG (reference sequence). The CDR3 is 12 residues long.

The chain recombines TRBV5-4 with TRBJ2-3; TCRdb returns TRBD2, unconfirmable since there is no DNA. The CDR3 sequence is 19 residues long. Germline V gives CDR1 SGHNT, CDR2 YYREEE (reference sequence). CDR3 region: CASSFRGLAGAGGTDTQYF.

This CDR3 reads CASLRMNTEAFF. The chain has TRBV18 and TRBJ1-1. The CDR3 contains 12 residues. Looked up from germline, CDR1 is KGHSH and CDR2 is LQKENI.

V usage is TRBV6-5 and J usage is TRBJ1-2; TCRdb names TRBD1, which stays unverified in the absence of DNA. This CDR3 is built from 13 residues. CDR1 is MNHEY, CDR2 SVGAGI, per germline. The CDR3 spells CASRRGQDYGYTF.

This chain's CDR3 is CASSSVLTGRSLQTEAFF. The chain links TRBV5-1 to TRBJ1-1. CDR3 size: 18 residues. CDR1 and CDR2 (germline): SGHRS, YFSETQ.

The CDR3: CASSLRRGIGYEQYF. The genes are TRBV27 and TRBJ2-7; TCRdb selects TRBD2, and the lack of DNA leaves this call unchecked. The V gene's germline CDR1 is MNHEY and CDR2 SMNVEV (reference sequence). The CDR3 totals 15 residues.

Its frequency marks this clonotype as medium-sized. This rearrangement joins TRBV19 to TRBJ2-2; lacking DNA, the TRBD1 call made by TCRdb goes unchecked. The CDR3 is 15 residues long. Looked up from germline, CDR1 is LNHDA and CDR2 is SQIVND (reference sequence). CDR3 residues: CASRRGGANTGELFF.

According to its frequency, this clonotype is medium-sized. V usage is TRBV30 and J usage is TRBJ2-7. Germline V CDR1 and CDR2: GTSNPN, SVGIG (reference sequence). There are 14 residues in the CDR3. CDR3 amino acids: CAWSVLSGYYEQYF.

The chain combines TRBV27 with TRBJ2-7. Looked up from germline, CDR1 is MNHEY and CDR2 is SMNVEV (reference sequence). The CDR3 is made up of 15 amino acids. The CDR3 spells CASSLSGGVGYEQYF.

This chain links TRBV19 with TRBJ2-6; TCRdb names TRBD1, which stays unverified in the absence of DNA. Germline V lookup: CDR1 LNHDA, CDR2 SQIVND (reference sequence). The CDR3 covers 19 residues. CDR3 region: CASSLWRGRVISGANVLTF.

The chain couples TRBV12-3 or TRBV12-4 to TRBJ1-1. CDR3 length equals 11 residues. The CDR3 sequence is CASSRETEAFF.

This chain links TRBV27 with TRBJ2-7; TCRdb returns TRBD1, unconfirmable since there is no DNA. Germline V gene data show CDR1 as MNHEY and CDR2 as SMNVEV (reference sequence). This CDR3 comprises 15 residues. The CDR3 reads CASSIRDSSFYEQYF.

This clonotype is deemed medium-sized by its frequency. The CDR3 reads CASSLNNSPLHF. The gene calls are TRBV6-5 and TRBJ1-6. Per the germline V gene, CDR1 is MNHEY and CDR2 is SVGAGI. The CDR3 length is 12 residues.

The chain is built from TRBV5-5 and TRBJ1-1. CDR1 SGHKS and CDR2 YYEKEE come from the germline V gene (reference sequence). CDR3 size: 15 residues. The CDR3 here is CASSLQEIMNTEAFF.

Considering frequency, this clonotype is medium-sized. The CDR3 here is CATSEGRTFASGANVLTF. V gene TRBV15 combines with J gene TRBJ2-6; TCRdb's D gene call, TRBD2, goes unchecked for lack of DNA. From germline, CDR1 is LNHNV and CDR2 YYDKDF (reference sequence). CDR3 length: 18 amino acids.

The V gene is TRBV18, the J gene TRBJ1-3. The CDR3 runs to 15 residues. Germline V gene lookup returns CDR1 KGHSH and CDR2 LQKENI. The CDR3 here is CASSNQADSGNTIYF.

By frequency, this clonotype is medium-sized (0.01 to 0.1%). The chain is built from TRBV18 and TRBJ2-3; TCRdb calls TRBD1, which cannot be checked without DNA. In germline, CDR1 is KGHSH, CDR2 LQKENI. The length of the CDR3 is 16 residues. The CDR3 sequence is CASSPLLIGGTDTQYF.

The chain carries TRBV15 and TRBJ2-2; the D call of TRBD2 rests on TCRdb alone, since no DNA is present to check it. This CDR3 comprises 20 residues. Germline V gene sequence: CDR1 LNHNV, CDR2 YYDKDF (reference sequence). CDR3 sequence reads: CATSGERGLAGETNTGELFF. Together with reference TRBV15 and TRBJ2-2, the CDR3 gives the full variable domain: DAMVIQNPRYQVTQFGKPVTLSCSQTLNHNVMYWYQQKSSQAPKLLFHYYDKDFNNEADTPDNFQSRRPNTSFCFLDIRSPGLGDTAMYLCATSGERGLAGETNTGELFFGEGSRLTVL.

This clonotype is large by frequency. The chain combines TRBV11-2 with TRBJ2-7. The CDR3 is 14 residues long. Germline loops: CDR1 SGHAT, CDR2 FQNNGV. The CDR3 is CASSLVGGPYEQYF.

The chain joins TRBV27 to TRBJ1-1; absent DNA, TCRdb's TRBD1 call cannot be checked. Germline V gives CDR1 MNHEY, CDR2 SMNVEV (reference sequence). CDR3 size: 14 residues. The CDR3 reads CASKLQGAETEAFF.

The chain has TRBV6-4 and TRBJ2-1; TCRdb's assignment of TRBD1 cannot be checked, as there is no DNA. This CDR3 is built from 15 residues. Germline V lookup: CDR1 MRHNA, CDR2 SNTAGT. The CDR3 sequence is CASSDSPGVYNEQFF.

The J gene is TRBJ2-6, the V gene TRBV13; there is no DNA to check the TCRdb D call of TRBD1. The CDR3 has 17 residues. Germline V gene data show CDR1 as PRHDT and CDR2 as FYEKMQ (reference sequence). CDR3 region: CASSLSAGAPGANVLTF.

The J gene is TRBJ1-3, the V gene TRBV18. The CDR3 runs 14 residues. Germline CDR1 and CDR2: KGHSH and LQKENI. This CDR3 is CASSPTGDGNTIYF.

This rearrangement joins TRBV20-1 to TRBJ1-5; the D call of TRBD1 rests on TCRdb alone, since no DNA is present to check it. This CDR3 region has 14 residues. CDR1 and CDR2 (germline): DFQATT, SNEGSKA (reference sequence). The CDR3 here is CSAGVTNRGKPQHF.

This sequence joins TRBV27 and TRBJ2-7; TCRdb returns TRBD2, unconfirmable since there is no DNA. Germline V gives CDR1 MNHEY, CDR2 SMNVEV (reference sequence). The CDR3 extends over 14 amino acids. CDR3 region: CASYNSGSLGEQYF.

CDR3 region: CSVVEGGGPQHF. This rearrangement joins TRBV29-1 to TRBJ1-5; TCRdb picks TRBD1, but there is no DNA to check that call. The CDR3 spans 12 residues. Germline V lookup: CDR1 SQVTM, CDR2 ANQGSEA.